This paragraph covers one TCR beta chain sequence. Assay used: immunoSEQ multiplex PCR; TCRdb lists only in-frame clones, some missing. The sample carries 250,000 to 300,000 clones, around 90% recorded once. The CDR3 spans 13 residues. Trimming removed 4 bases from V and 3 bases from J, with 12 bases in between. Germline loops: CDR1 GTSNPN, CDR2 SVGIG (reference sequence). This entry is derived from a study of blood T cell repertoires in COVID-19. The J gene is TRBJ1-1, the V gene TRBV30, with a tentative D call TRBD1 (5 bases). This TCR was recovered from a woman aged 55-70 years in a cohort exposed to, infected with or recovered from COVID-19 (not recorded which). The source material was PBMCs or T cells enriched from blood (not recorded which). In DNA form, the CDR3 reads TGTGCCTGGAAAGGCAGGGCAGACACTGAAGCTTTCTTT. Protein product: CAWKGRADTEAFF. Combining the CDR3 with reference TRBV30 and TRBJ1-1 gives the whole variable domain SQTIHQWPATLVQPVGSPLSLECTVEGTSNPNLYWYRQAAGRGLQLLFYSVGIGQISSEVPQNLSASRPQDRQFILSSKKLLLSDSGFYLCAWKGRADTEAFFGQGTRLTVV.